Presented here are 19 T cell receptor beta chains from one specimen sequenced in a study of OX40 agonist ivuxolimab in advanced cancers. The data were produced by immunoSEQ multiplex PCR, yet TCRdb's version contains in-frame clones alone and is incomplete. Altogether around 14,000 clones are present, roughly 85% being singletons, with the ten largest covering under 35%. Material: CD4+ or CD8+ T cells sorted from blood, obtained in a trial of the OX40 agonist ivuxolimab. All receptors derive from an adult with an advanced solid tumor such as melanoma, head and neck, liver or kidney cancer.

The genes are TRBV13 and TRBJ2-7; no clear D gene. The V gene's germline CDR1 is PRHDT and CDR2 FYEKMQ (reference sequence). CDR3 length equals 13 residues. Trimming removed 5 bases from V and 3 bases from J, with 11 bases in between. DNA for the CDR3: TGTGCCAGCAGCCCCAAGGACGGCTACGAGCAGTACTTC. Protein sequence: CASSPKDGYEQYF.

The CDR3 nucleotides are TGTGCCAGCAGCTTACTGTACGAGTCCTACGAGCAGTACTTC. This encodes CASSLLYESYEQYF. The gene calls are TRBV11-2 and TRBJ2-5; no definite D call. TRBJ2-7 matches the DNA end more closely, so the J call is doubtful. CDR3 size: 14 residues. The germline V gene encodes CDR1 SGHAT and CDR2 FQNNGV.

This clone was counted between two and nine times. The V and J genes are TRBV28 and TRBJ2-1, with 8 bases fitting TRBD2. Per germline, CDR1 MDHEN and CDR2 SYDVKM. Germline trimming cut 8 bases from V and 6 bases from J; bases unmatched to any gene: 12. This CDR3 contains 15 residues. The CDR3 DNA is TGTGCCAGCTCCCGGGGGCGGGGGGCCATCAATGAGCAGTTCTTC. Encoded protein: CASSRGRGAINEQFF.

The chain is built from TRBV27 and TRBJ2-1; TRBD2 matches 13 bases. This CDR3 is built from 19 residues. Germline assignment: CDR1 MNHEY and CDR2 SMNVEV (reference sequence). The ends lost 1 base at V and 3 bases at J; junction bases unmatched: 9. CDR3 sequence (DNA): TGTGCCAGCAGTTTATTCGGGACTAGCGGGACTTCTTACTACAATGAGCAGTTCTTC. This codes for CASSLFGTSGTSYYNEQFF.

This clone was seen a few times. J is TRBJ2-1 and V is TRBV6-4; TRBD2 aligns across 10 bases. This CDR3 spans 16 amino acids. Trimming at V came to 3 bases and at J to 0 bases, leaving 2 bases not matched to a gene. Germline V lookup: CDR1 MRHNA, CDR2 SNTAGT. The DNA of the CDR3 is TGTGCCAGCAGTGAGAGCGGGGGGGGCTCCTACAATGAGCAGTTCTTC. It translates to CASSESGGGSYNEQFF.

Judged by abundance, this clone is medium-sized. The chain employs TRBV2 and TRBJ2-3; 10 bases are shared with TRBD2. Germline CDR1 SNHLY, CDR2 FYNNEI. V shed 4 bases and J 1 base; nucleotides not matched to a gene: 2. This CDR3 is built from 15 residues. The chain's CDR3 is CASSGLAGRTDTQYF. The CDR3 nucleotides read TGTGCCAGCAGTGGACTAGCGGGCCGCACAGATACGCAGTATTTT.

The chain is built from TRBV27 and TRBJ2-7; a weak D match, TRBD2 (6 bases). The germline V and J ends were trimmed by 0 bases and 3 bases, with 9 bases remaining between them. This CDR3 is built from 14 residues. CDR1 and CDR2 (germline): MNHEY, SMNVEV (reference sequence). Here the CDR3 DNA reads TGTGCCAGCAGTTTATCGTCGGGGGACTACGAGCAGTACTTC. Translation: CASSLSSGDYEQYF.

The chain couples TRBV13 to TRBJ1-1; perhaps TRBD1 as D (5 bases). The CDR3 has 16 amino acids. CDR1 and CDR2 from the germline V gene are PRHDT and FYEKMQ (reference sequence). V was trimmed by 0 bases and J by 11 bases, leaving 22 bases between them. The chain's CDR3 is CASSLGLRQGGVGAFF. The CDR3 DNA is TGTGCCAGCAGCTTAGGCCTAAGGCAGGGAGGAGTGGGGGCTTTCTTT. Filled out from reference TRBV13 and TRBJ1-1, the complete variable domain reads AAGVIQSPRHLIKEKRETATLKCYPIPRHDTVYWYQQGPGQDPQFLISFYEKMQSDKGSIPDRFSAQQFSDYHSELNMSSLELGDSALYFCASSLGLRQGGVGAFFGQGTRLTVV.

The V call is TRBV9, the J call TRBJ2-7, with D tentatively TRBD1 or TRBD2 (5 bases each). The CDR3 spans 14 residues. V lost 0 bases and J lost 0, with 7 bases in between. Germline loops: CDR1 SGDLS, CDR2 YYNGEE. CDR3 sequence: CASSVGGDSYEQYF. The CDR3 DNA sequence: TGTGCCAGCAGCGTAGGAGGGGACTCCTACGAGCAGTACTTC.

The chain couples TRBV6-4 to TRBJ2-1, with D possibly matching TRBD2 (6 bases). CDR3 length: 16 residues. V was shortened by 2 bases and J by 5 bases, with 16 bases between the two germline ends. Germline assignment: CDR1 MRHNA and CDR2 SNTAGT. CDR3 sequence: CASSDRGGRGDNEQFF. For the CDR3, the DNA is TGTGCCAGCAGTGACAGGGGAGGCCGAGGGGACAATGAGCAGTTCTTC.

The chain uses TRBV27 and TRBJ2-3; 14 bases align to TRBD2. The CDR3 runs to 16 residues. V lost 5 bases, J lost 6 bases, and 7 bases stayed unmatched. CDR1 and CDR2 (germline): MNHEY, SMNVEV (reference sequence). The CDR3 region has the DNA TGTGCCAGCAGTGGGGGACTAGCGGGAGTAGGGGATACGCAGTATTTT. As protein: CASSGGLAGVGDTQYF.

The chain uses TRBV30 and TRBJ1-2, with D possibly being TRBD1 (5 bases). Germline CDR1 GTSNPN, CDR2 SVGIG (reference sequence). V lost 0 bases and J lost 4, with 18 bases in between. This CDR3 is built from 16 residues. The CDR3 DNA sequence: TGTGCCTGGAGTGTAAATTCTTGGGGGGAGAGCTATGGCTACACCTTC. Translated, it gives CAWSVNSWGESYGYTF.

This clone showed up just a few times. The J gene is TRBJ1-1, the V gene TRBV29-1; no clear D gene. In germline, CDR1 is SQVTM, CDR2 ANQGSEA. This CDR3 contains 10 residues. V was clipped by 6 bases and J by 8 bases, with 10 bases between them. CDR3 bases: TGCAGCGTCCCGACACCAGAAGCTTTCTTT. Residues: CSVPTPEAFF.

The chain links TRBV5-1 to TRBJ2-7; 10 bases match TRBD2. Germline CDR1 is SGHRS and CDR2 is YFSETQ. Unmatched junction bases numbered 4, after V lost 6 bases and J lost 1 base. The length of the CDR3 is 14 residues. CDR3 loop: CASKLAGGSYEQYF. The CDR3 coding sequence is TGCGCCAGCAAATTAGCGGGGGGTTCCTACGAGCAGTACTTC. The full variable domain, rest sourced from reference TRBV5-1 and TRBJ2-7, is KAGVTQTPRYLIKTRGQQVTLSCSPISGHRSVSWYQQTPGQGLQFLFEYFSETQRNKGNFPGRFSGRQFSNSRSEMNVSTLELGDSALYLCASKLAGGSYEQYFGPGTRLTVT.

The chain has TRBV2 and TRBJ2-1; perhaps TRBD2 as D (6 bases). Trimming stripped 7 bases from V and 6 bases from J, with 16 bases between. Germline V CDR1 and CDR2: SNHLY, FYNNEI. This CDR3 is built from 14 residues. The CDR3 sequence: CASTDRGWGNEQFF. CDR3 nucleotides: TGTGCCAGCACCGACCGGGGGTGGGGCAATGAGCAGTTCTTC.

The V call is TRBV6-4, the J call TRBJ2-3, with 7 bases identical to TRBD2. Germline assignment: CDR1 MRHNA and CDR2 SNTAGT. The CDR3 spans 15 residues. The V segment lost 3 bases and the J segment 0 bases; nucleotides outside the gene matches: 3. CDR3 amino acids: CASSEISGSTDTQYF. The CDR3 DNA sequence: TGTGCCAGCAGTGAGATTAGCGGGAGCACAGATACGCAGTATTTT.

V usage is TRBV4-1 and J usage is TRBJ1-3; D unclear. The length of the CDR3 is 17 residues. From germline, CDR1 is MGHRA and CDR2 YSYEKL. Trimming shortened V by 4 bases and J by 4 bases, and 20 bases separated the two germline ends. In DNA form, the CDR3 reads TGCGCCAGCAGCCCATCCCCGACGGGGTTCTTAGGAAACACCATATATTTT. Amino acids: CASSPSPTGFLGNTIYF.

The rearrangement uses TRBV19 and TRBJ2-2, with D perhaps matching TRBD2 (5 bases). V dropped 1 base and J dropped 1 base, with 10 bases sitting between them. The germline CDR1 and CDR2 sequences are LNHDA and SQIVND (reference sequence). The CDR3 has 16 amino acids. The CDR3 loop is CASSIVGGLNTGELFF. The CDR3 DNA follows: TGTGCCAGTAGTATAGTGGGCGGGCTGAACACCGGGGAGCTGTTTTTT.

V gene TRBV28 combines with J gene TRBJ2-7; TRBD1 matches 10 bases. There are 15 residues in the CDR3. Losses at the gene ends were 3 bases for V and 3 bases for J; bases not matched to a gene: 5. Germline V gives CDR1 MDHEN, CDR2 SYDVKM. The CDR3 nucleotides are TGTGCCAGCAGTTTCTCGGACAGGGGGGACTACGAGCAGTACTTC. Translation gives CASSFSDRGDYEQYF.